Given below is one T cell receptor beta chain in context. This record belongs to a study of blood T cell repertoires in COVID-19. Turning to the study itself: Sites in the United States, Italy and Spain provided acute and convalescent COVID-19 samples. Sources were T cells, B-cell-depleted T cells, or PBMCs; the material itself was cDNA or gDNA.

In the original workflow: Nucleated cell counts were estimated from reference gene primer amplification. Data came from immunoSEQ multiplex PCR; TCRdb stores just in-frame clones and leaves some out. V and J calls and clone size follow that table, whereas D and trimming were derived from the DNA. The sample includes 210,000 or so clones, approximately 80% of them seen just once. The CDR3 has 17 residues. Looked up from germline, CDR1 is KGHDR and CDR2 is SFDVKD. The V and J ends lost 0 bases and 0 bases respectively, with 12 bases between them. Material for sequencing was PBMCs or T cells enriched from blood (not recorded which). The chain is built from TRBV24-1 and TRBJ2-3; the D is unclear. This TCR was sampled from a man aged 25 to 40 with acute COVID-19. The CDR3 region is CATSDLRDINSTDTQYF. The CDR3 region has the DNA TGTGCCACCAGTGATTTGCGCGACATCAATAGCACAGATACGCAGTATTTT.